Presented here are 5 T cell receptor beta chains from one specimen sequenced in a study of identical twins. TCRdb recomputed calls from the 5' RACE reads with MiXCR, one row per CDR3 protein. Here the sample spans 400,000 to 650,000 distinct CDR3 sequences, around 20% being singletons. The same data also went into a second study, on T cells expressing NK-cell markers.

What was sequenced was CD4+ T cells sorted from blood. These receptors were obtained from a woman younger than 35 in good health.

The genes are TRBV12-3 or TRBV12-4 and TRBJ2-4; TRBD2 agrees at 7 bases. With 5 bases clipped from V and 4 bases from J, the junction kept 5 bases outside the gene matches. CDR3 length: 14 amino acids. The CDR3 region has the DNA TGTGCCAGCAGTAGCGGGATGGGGAAAAACATTCAGTACTTC. Translating it yields CASSSGMGKNIQYF.

V and J are TRBV6-5 and TRBJ1-4; unclear D gene. Germline-derived CDR1 and CDR2 are MNHEY and SVGAGI. The V end was cut by 0 bases, the J end by 7 bases, with 18 bases between. This CDR3 has 17 residues. The CDR3 DNA follows: TGTGCCAGCAGTTACTCGTTCCCCGGGCGCGGAGGTGAAAAACTGTTTTTT. Translation: CASSYSFPGRGGEKLFF.

The chain recombines TRBV12-3 or TRBV12-4 with TRBJ2-3; tentative D call: TRBD2 (6 bases). Trimming pared 6 bases from V and 3 bases from J, leaving 13 bases between. The CDR3 loop spans 14 amino acids. CDR3 sequence: CASRAAGGTDTQYF. In DNA, the CDR3 is TGTGCCAGCAGGGCAGCGGGCGGGACAGATACGCAGTATTTT.

A single count supports this clonotype. Here the CDR3 DNA reads TGCGCCAGCAGCTTCCCCGGGCCTCGGAATCAGCCCCAGCATTTT. Protein sequence: CASSFPGPRNQPQHF. The chain joins TRBV5-1 to TRBJ1-5; D gene unclear. Germline values: CDR1 SGHRS, CDR2 YFSETQ. The CDR3 has 15 amino acids. V was pared by 2 bases and J by 4 bases, with 13 bases between.

The V gene is TRBV2, the J gene TRBJ2-3, with D unresolved. CDR3 size: 12 residues. The germline V and J ends were trimmed by 4 bases and 2 bases, with 4 bases remaining between them. In germline, CDR1 is SNHLY, CDR2 FYNNEI. This CDR3 is CASSADTDTQYF. As DNA, the CDR3 is TGTGCCAGCAGTGCGGACACAGATACGCAGTATTTT.